This T cell receptor beta chain emerged from a study of shared clonotypes between healthy human individuals. Notes on the study in general: Across subsets, estimated richness was generally greater for naive than for memory populations. Sample collection involved blood only; tissue repertoires are likely different.

This clone has a single count. Its target is unknown. The protocol was immunoSEQ multiplex PCR, while the TCRdb copy is restricted to in-frame clones and leaves out a portion. The sample consists of over a million clones, approximately 70% of them appearing once. Germline loops: CDR1 SGDLS, CDR2 YYNGEE. The CDR3 loop spans 14 amino acids. Trimming removed 6 bases from V and 0 bases from J, with 9 bases in between. The chain is built from TRBV9 and TRBJ2-2; weak D call: TRBD1 (6 bases). This clonotype originated in a man younger than 35 in good health. The sequencing sample was made of memory CD4+ T cells sorted from blood. The subset was: CD45RA-negative fraction. CDR3 coding DNA: TGTGCCAGCAAGAGGGGGACGAACACCGGGGAGCTGTTTTTT. This sequence encodes CASKRGTNTGELFF.